This T cell receptor (beta chain) was sequenced during a study of T cell repertoires in cytomegalovirus infection. V lost 10 bases and J 6 bases, leaving 11 bases between the germline ends. CDR1 and CDR2 from the germline V gene are MNHNS and SASEGT. The CDR3 loop spans 11 amino acids. One entry per CDR3 protein, called by TCRdb with MiXCR from the reads. The sample includes 200,000 or so distinct CDR3 sequences, roughly 28% of them seen just once. The rearrangement uses TRBV6-1 and TRBJ2-3; perhaps TRBD2 as D (7 bases). The source is a human donor in good health (CMV status not recorded). Some clones in this sample may be carry-over from other donors' samples. Sequencing used PBMCs. CDR3 sequence reads: CATGGLDTQYF. The CDR3 region has the DNA TGTGCCACGGGGGGCCTGGATACGCAGTATTTT.